Presented here are 10 T cell receptor beta chains from one specimen sequenced in a study of T-cell reconstitution after alpha-beta-depleted transplantation in children. The TCRbeta library was prepared with unique molecular identifiers. MiXCR was run by TCRdb on the PCR reads, yielding one entry per CDR3 protein. There are 450,000 to 550,000 distinct CDR3 sequences in the sample; about an eighth occur only once, and about 14% lies in the top ten. This specimen consisted of PBMCs, mostly from graft donor cells, obtained 180 days after TCRalphabeta/CD19-depleted stem cell transplant. All receptors derive from a female patient aged 2 to 10 who had a stem cell transplant for aplastic anemia, so the T cells may come from the graft donor.

This clonotype was counted many times. V is TRBV29-1 and J is TRBJ1-2, with 8 nucleotides matching TRBD1. CDR3 size: 15 residues. With V trimmed by 0 bases and J by 8 bases, 11 bases remained unmatched. CDR1 and CDR2 (germline): SQVTM, ANQGSEA. CDR3 residues: CSVEDFRGTGLGYTF. The CDR3 DNA is TGCAGCGTTGAAGATTTCCGCGGGACAGGCCTAGGCTACACCTTC.

This clonotype has just a few counts. The chain has TRBV4-2 and TRBJ2-1; D ambiguous. The CDR3 is 15 amino acids. Germline-derived CDR1 and CDR2 are LGHNA and YNFKEQ. The ends were cut back, 3 bases at V and 0 bases at J, with 9 bases in the middle. The chain's CDR3 is CASSQQESSYNEQFF. The CDR3 nucleotides are TGTGCCAGCAGCCAGCAGGAAAGCTCCTACAATGAGCAGTTCTTC.

This clonotype was seen at least ten times. The rearrangement links TRBV7-2 to TRBJ2-5; 7 nucleotides match TRBD2. Germline loops: CDR1 SGHTA, CDR2 FQGNSA. Unmatched junction bases numbered 4, after V lost 5 bases and J lost 1 base. This CDR3 is 14 amino acids long. Written as DNA, the CDR3 is TGTGCCAGCAGCCGCGGGGGTCCCCAAGAGACCCAGTACTTC. Translating it yields CASSRGGPQETQYF.

In this sample, this clonotype turned up many times. This chain connects TRBV7-2 to TRBJ1-6; 10 positions match TRBD1. The germline V gene has CDR1 SGHTA and CDR2 FQGNSA. J lost 4 bases, V lost 5 bases, and 8 bases had no gene match. The CDR3 has 17 residues. CDR3 sequence (DNA): TGTGCCAGCAGCCTAAAGACAGGGGGCTCATATAATTCACCCCTCCACTTT. Its translation is CASSLKTGGSYNSPLHF.

V and J are TRBV4-3 and TRBJ1-1; 7 nucleotides align to TRBD1. Germline-derived CDR1 and CDR2 are LGHNA and YSLEER. This CDR3 contains 14 residues. The ends lost 5 bases at V and 9 bases at J; junction bases unmatched: 12. The CDR3 nucleotides are TGCGCCAGCAGCGACGGGACAGTTGGAGCGCAAGCTTTCTTT. This sequence encodes CASSDGTVGAQAFF.

The rearrangement uses TRBV28 and TRBJ2-7; 7 nucleotides match TRBD1. Germline assignment: CDR1 MDHEN and CDR2 SYDVKM. This CDR3 spans 16 amino acids. The V gene end was trimmed by 2 bases and the J gene end by 0 bases; junction bases not matched to a gene: 7. CDR3 loop: CASSLLRDRSSYEQYF. The CDR3, as DNA: TGTGCCAGCAGTTTACTCCGGGACAGAAGCTCCTACGAGCAGTACTTC.

The CDR3 bases are TGTGCCAGCTCACCACGAGTGGACGGAGAGACCCAGTACTTC. Translating it yields CASSPRVDGETQYF. V gene TRBV18 combines with J gene TRBJ2-5; D gene unclear. Germline CDR1 is KGHSH and CDR2 is LQKENI. The CDR3 covers 14 residues. Trimming removed 1 base from V and 4 bases from J, with 10 bases in between.

CDR3 in DNA: TGTGCCACCAGTAGACAGGGGGAACCTTATTTGGGCAATCAGCCCCAGCATTTT. It codes for CATSRQGEPYLGNQPQHF. The chain is built from TRBV15 and TRBJ1-5; 9 nucleotides line up with TRBD1. With 6 bases clipped from V and 2 bases from J, the junction kept 14 bases outside the gene matches. Germline CDR1 reads LNHNV; CDR2 reads YYDKDF (reference sequence). The CDR3 runs to 18 residues.

The J gene is TRBJ2-1, the V gene TRBV27, with 9 bases matching TRBD2. This CDR3 contains 13 residues. V was pared by 6 bases and J by 10 bases, with 7 bases of the junction left unmatched. CDR1 and CDR2 (germline): MNHEY, SMNVEV (reference sequence). The chain's CDR3 is CASRLAGTREQFF. Here the CDR3 DNA reads TGTGCCAGCAGGCTAGCGGGAACTCGGGAGCAGTTCTTC.

This clonotype turned up a few times. This sequence joins TRBV19 and TRBJ2-7; D tentatively reads TRBD1 or TRBD2 (6 bases each). From germline, CDR1 is LNHDA and CDR2 SQIVND (reference sequence). Between the trimmed V and J ends, which lost 5 bases and 5 bases, there was a span of 19 bases. The CDR3 extends over 15 amino acids. The CDR3 DNA follows: TGTGCCAGTAGTGAGGGGGGAAAAGGACTAAACGAGCAGTACGTC. This sequence encodes CASSEGGKGLNEQYV.